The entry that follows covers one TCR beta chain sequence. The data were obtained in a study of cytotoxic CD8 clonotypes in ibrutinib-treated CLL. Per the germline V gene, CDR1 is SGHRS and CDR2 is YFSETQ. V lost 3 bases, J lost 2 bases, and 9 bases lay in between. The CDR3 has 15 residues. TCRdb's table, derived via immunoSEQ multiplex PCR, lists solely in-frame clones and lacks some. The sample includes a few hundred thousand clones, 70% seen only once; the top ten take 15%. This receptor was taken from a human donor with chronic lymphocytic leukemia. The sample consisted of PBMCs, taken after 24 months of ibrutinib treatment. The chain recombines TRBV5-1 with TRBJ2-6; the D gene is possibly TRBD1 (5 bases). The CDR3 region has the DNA TGCGCCAGCAGCTCCCAGGGTCCTGGGGCCAACGTCCTGACTTTC. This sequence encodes CASSSQGPGANVLTF.